This is a list of T cell receptor beta chains from one sample in a study of T cell responses to AZD1222 COVID-19 vaccine. The method was immunoSEQ multiplex PCR; TCRdb's version includes in-frame clones alone and lacks a portion of them. The top ten clones hold roughly 4.7% of a sample with about 90,000 clones, about 85% of them seen once. The sample was peripheral blood, taken 28 days after the second AZD1222 dose. These receptors were taken from an adult who received the AZD1222 COVID-19 vaccine. Both conserved end residues are part of each CDR3. Fields, in order: clone size, D gene, V gene, J gene, CDR3 protein, CDR3 DNA. D genes are given only for firm matches. Some rows have no size entry. The others give once, few or many, or a class for an expanded clone.

>-|TRBD1|TRBV28|TRBJ2-2
CASRPGQVTGELFF
TGTGCCAGCAGACCCGGACAGGTCACCGGGGAGCTGTTTTTT
>-|-|TRBV19|TRBJ1-5
CASSPGESPNQPQHF
TGTGCCAGTAGTCCCGGAGAGTCCCCCAATCAGCCCCAGCATTTT
>-|-|TRBV10-3|TRBJ2-6
CAISETQGSIGANVLTF
TGTGCCATCAGTGAAACCCAGGGTTCTATTGGGGCCAACGTCCTGACTTTC
>-|-|TRBV10-2|TRBJ1-5
CASGSDQPQHF
TGCGCCAGTGGGAGCGATCAGCCCCAGCATTTT
>-|TRBD2|TRBV6-2/TRBV6-3|TRBJ2-3
CASSNPTSGRITDTQYF
TGTGCCAGCAGTAACCCAACTAGCGGGAGAATCACAGATACGCAGTATTTT
>-|TRBD2|TRBV6-2/TRBV6-3|TRBJ2-1
CASSYERGGLEQFF
TGTGCCAGCAGTTATGAGCGGGGGGGCCTTGAGCAGTTCTTC
>-|TRBD1|TRBV28|TRBJ1-5
CASRMTGENQPQHF
TGTGCCAGCAGAATGACAGGGGAGAATCAGCCCCAGCATTTT
>-|-|TRBV5-1|TRBJ1-2
CASSQNGDYGYTF
TGCGCCAGCAGCCAGAACGGAGACTATGGCTACACCTTC
>few|TRBD2|TRBV29-1|TRBJ2-7
CSVTSGRAVGTYEQYF
TGCAGCGTGACTAGCGGGAGGGCCGTCGGCACCTACGAGCAGTACTTC
>-|-|TRBV28|TRBJ1-1
CASSLTRNTEAFF
TGTGCCAGCAGTTTGACGAGGAACACTGAAGCTTTCTTT
>few|-|TRBV18|TRBJ2-3
CASSPGVDPTQYF
TGTGCCAGCTCACCGGGGGTGGACCCAACGCAGTATTTT
>-|-|TRBV5-1|TRBJ2-3
CASSLAGVTDTQYF
TGCGCCAGCAGCTTGGCGGGGGTCACAGATACGCAGTATTTT
>-|-|TRBV19|TRBJ2-3
CATGRAATQYF
TGTGCCACCGGTCGGGCGGCTACGCAGTATTTT
>-|TRBD1|TRBV2|TRBJ1-4
CASKGQGSSAFEKLFF
TGTGCCAGCAAAGGACAGGGTTCTAGTGCATTTGAAAAACTGTTTTTT
>-|TRBD2|TRBV7-9|TRBJ2-5
CASSLGRLAGGSSQETQYF
TGTGCCAGCAGCTTAGGTCGGCTAGCGGGGGGGAGCTCCCAAGAGACCCAGTACTTC
>-|TRBD2|TRBV4-1|TRBJ2-1
CASSQDLAGGYNEQFF
TGCGCCAGCAGCCAAGATCTAGCGGGGGGCTACAATGAGCAGTTCTTC
>-|TRBD1|TRBV28|TRBJ1-3
CASRDRGSGNTIYF
TGTGCCAGCAGAGACAGGGGGTCGGGAAACACCATATATTTT
>-|TRBD1|TRBV7-9|TRBJ2-3
CASSLGTGGADTQYF
TGTGCCAGCAGCTTAGGGACAGGGGGTGCAGATACGCAGTATTTT